The T cell receptor beta chain described here comes from a study of OX40 agonist ivuxolimab in advanced cancers. Study background: In three patients, partial responses were observed, one with hepatocellular carcinoma and two with cutaneous melanoma.

Profiling relied on immunoSEQ multiplex PCR, and the TCRdb table lists in-frame clones only, not all of them. The profile shows about 93,000 clones, about 91% of them singletons. Germline V gives CDR1 SNHLY, CDR2 FYNNEI. The CDR3 has 12 amino acids. Deletions cut 8 bases from V and 7 bases from J, with 11 bases between. It was autoimmune disease history or systemic immunosuppression that excluded patients. The starting material was CD4+ or CD8+ T cells sorted from blood, obtained in a trial of the OX40 agonist ivuxolimab. The source is an adult with an advanced solid tumor such as melanoma, head and neck, liver or kidney cancer. The chain carries TRBV2 and TRBJ2-2; possibly TRBD2 for D (6 bases). CDR3: CASGGVNGELFF. CDR3 nucleotide sequence: TGTGCCAGCGGCGGGGTTAACGGGGAGCTGTTTTTT.